Described below is a single T cell receptor beta chain sequence and its context. There is no known antigen for this receptor. The record has no base qualities; no much larger clone is one base away. Healthy HIV-negative adults with no recently reported acute infections or vaccinations were included as donors. Every donor was a Caucasian adult living in Nashville, Tennessee, USA. CD4+ T cells were enriched through magnetic negative selection, after which naive cells were positively selected on CD45RA and the remaining negative fraction served as the memory subset. After blood collection by leukapheresis, PBMCs were isolated using Ficoll-Histopaque density gradient centrifugation and then cryopreserved in the vapor phase of liquid nitrogen. Purity and quantity of every magnetically sorted T cell population were checked by analytical flow cytometry. Each sorted fraction had its genomic DNA isolated and then quantified by UV absorbance on a Nanodrop 2000c.

Using the deep immunoSEQ assay, TCR CDR3 regions were amplified from genomic DNA by multiplex PCR. Extracted genomic DNA from each cell subset was spread evenly across all wells of several immunoSEQ 96-well plates, with each plate serving as a replicate. For sorted subsets, approximately 210 ng of genomic DNA, equivalent to some 30,000 T cell genomes, went into each replicate PCR. Purified libraries were measured with a Qubit 3.0 fluorometer, size-checked on a Bioanalyzer 2100, and measured again with the KAPA Library Quantification kit. Each immunoSEQ 96-well plate was sequenced on its own single-read 150-cycle Illumina NextSeq 550 flow cell. Turning to the authors' computational methods: Because the immunoSEQ output held only junctional sequences and lacked quality scores, the filtering could not match the filtering applied to full-length reads. To assign V/J genes and CDR3, sequences were annotated against IMGT germline references using PyIR, a Python wrapper for IgBLAST v1.9. Any read was removed if the V/J assignment was weak (E-value above 1e-6), the CDR3 was missing, or the read contained stop codons, out-of-frame junctions, or ambiguous translated residues. A V3J clonotype was defined by an identical inferred V gene, J gene, and CDR3 amino acid sequence. Percentage overlap between repertoires was computed as shared unique clonotypes divided by the size of the smaller repertoire. RTK rarefaction, the Chao1 estimator, and Recon v2.1 estimates of unobserved clonotypes were used to assess repertoire richness. Generation probabilities for all TCRbeta clonotypes obtained by the gDNA method from a handful of donors were computed using OLGA. TCRdb limited this immuneACCESS table to in-frame rearrangements with V and J called. A share of clones is missing; checked studies link under half to unresolved V genes, and the rest is unexplained. The V and J calls and clone size come from that table; D and trimming were worked out from the DNA. In all, the sample holds 2 million to 3 million clones, and 90% to 95% of those were seen once. The ten most abundant clones make up 0.36% of the sample.

This sample is part of a study of shared clonotypes between healthy human individuals (dated by TCRdb to the early 2020s). Looking at the study overall: The cohort comprised a couple of women and three men aged 18 to 49 years. Per donor, three plates each were used for CD4 naive and CD4 memory, two for CD8 naive, and one for CD8 memory. Each donor's leukapheresis produced roughly between roughly 0.85 and 10 billion PBMCs. The study deeply sequenced blood TCR repertoires of five healthy adults to estimate repertoire size and the extent of clonotype sharing between individuals. Different laboratories and diverse techniques were used to prepare libraries and sequence TCR repertoires, to increase sequencing depth and limit assay-specific biases. General conclusions and limits of the study: Sampling was restricted to blood, and TCR repertoires in tissues likely differ from the TCR repertoires found in blood. Estimated clonotype richness was generally larger for naive than for memory subsets. Rarefaction of sorted-subset datasets indicated incomplete sequencing despite the large sequencing depth. Approximately 5% of naive CD4, roughly 3.5% of naive CD8, about 2.5% of memory CD4, and around 0.42% of memory CD8 clonotypes were shared across several donors. Because the study included only a small number of donors, the genetic and exposure-history diversity represented was limited. Higher generation probabilities were observed for clonotypes shared by all four sorted-subset donors than for non-shared clonotypes. Pairwise subsampling indicated that sequencing depth was expected to affect the degree of clonotype sharing among donors.

The source of this sequence is a man aged 18-30 years in good health. Some clones in this sample may be carry-over from other donors' samples. The material sequenced was naive CD4+ T cells from PBMCs. Interpreted using the paper, the cell subset or site label stands for: CD45RA+ positively selected.

The sequenced DNA is TGCGCCAGCAGCTTCCGGGCACATAGCACAGATACGCAGTATTTT. Its translation reads: CASSFRAHSTDTQYF. Recombination linked TRBV5-1 to TRBJ2-3; no D gene can be assigned with confidence. V loses 2 bases, J loses 0 bases, and the germline ends lie 10 bases apart. Including cysteine and phenylalanine, the CDR3 has 15 amino acids. The retained sequence is limited to the CDR3, 45 bases, with the frame set at the first base. CDR1 and CDR2 are drawn from the germline V gene: SGHRS, YFSETQ.